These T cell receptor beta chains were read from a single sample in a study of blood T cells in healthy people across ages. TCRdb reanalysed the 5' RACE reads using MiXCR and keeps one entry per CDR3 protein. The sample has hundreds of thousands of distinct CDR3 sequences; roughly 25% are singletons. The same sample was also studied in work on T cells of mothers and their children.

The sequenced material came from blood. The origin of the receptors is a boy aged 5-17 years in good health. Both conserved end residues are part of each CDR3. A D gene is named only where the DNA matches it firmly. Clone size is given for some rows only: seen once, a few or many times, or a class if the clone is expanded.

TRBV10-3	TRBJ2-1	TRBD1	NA	TGTGCCACCCTGGGACAGAAGGACAATGAGCAGTTCTTC	CATLGQKDNEQFF
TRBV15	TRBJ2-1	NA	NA	TGTGCCACCAGCAGAGACAGGAGCTCCTACAATGAGCAGTTCTTC	CATSRDRSSYNEQFF
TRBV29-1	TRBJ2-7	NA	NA	TGCAGCGTTAGAACACTCTCTGTGGCCTACGAGCAGTACTTC	CSVRTLSVAYEQYF
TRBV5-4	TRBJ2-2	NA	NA	TGTGCCAGCAGCTTAGGGAGTACGGTCCCCGGGGAGCTGTTTTTT	CASSLGSTVPGELFF
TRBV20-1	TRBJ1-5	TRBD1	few	TGCAGTGCTCTCGGACAGGGGGATCAGCCCCAGCATTTT	CSALGQGDQPQHF
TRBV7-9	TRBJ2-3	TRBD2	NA	TGTGCCACCCCGGCGACTAGCTCAGATACGCAGTATTTT	CATPATSSDTQYF
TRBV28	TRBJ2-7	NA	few	TGTGCCAGCAGTTTATTCTCTACGGAGGCAGACTGGAAAGGCTACGAGCAGTACTTC	CASSLFSTEADWKGYEQYF
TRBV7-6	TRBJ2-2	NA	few	TGTGCCAGCAGCCGGCTTGAGGGAAACACCGGGGAGCTGTTTTTT	CASSRLEGNTGELFF
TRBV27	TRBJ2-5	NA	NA	TGTGCCAGCAGCGACCACCCTAGCCGGAGTCAGTACTTC	CASSDHPSRSQYF
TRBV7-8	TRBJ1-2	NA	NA	TGTGCCAGCAGCTCGAGGACCTTTAACTATGGCTACACCTTC	CASSSRTFNYGYTF
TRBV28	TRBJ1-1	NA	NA	TGTGCCAGCAGTTTCTCTGAGCCCATGAACACTGAAGCTTTCTTT	CASSFSEPMNTEAFF
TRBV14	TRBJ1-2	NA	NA	TGTGCCAGCAGCCAAGATTATCAGTATGGCTACACCTTC	CASSQDYQYGYTF
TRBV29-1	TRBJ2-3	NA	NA	TGCAGCGTTGATGAGGGATTAGGTACGCAGTATTTT	CSVDEGLGTQYF
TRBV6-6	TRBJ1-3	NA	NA	TGTGCCAGCACCCACGGAAACACCATATATTTT	CASTHGNTIYF
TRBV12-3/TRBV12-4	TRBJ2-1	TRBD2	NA	TGTGCCAGCAGTTTTGATAGCGGGGGGGCGGGGTACAATGAGCAGTTCTTC	CASSFDSGGAGYNEQFF
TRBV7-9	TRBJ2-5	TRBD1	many	TGTGCCAGCAGCCAGACAGGGGGCCAAGAGACCCAGTACTTC	CASSQTGGQETQYF